These 32 T cell receptor beta chains came from one sample sequenced in a study of Graves' ophthalmopathy and Graves' hyperthyroidism. For repertoire sequencing, the TCR beta CDR3 regions were amplified from RNA transcripts. Amplification began with first-round RT-PCR using HTBI primers, then second-round multiplex PCR was performed. Using its own MiXCR run on the multiplex PCR reads, TCRdb lists one record per CDR3 protein. This table has some 750,000 distinct CDR3 sequences, 40% appearing once. Sample: peripheral blood. These receptors were obtained from an adult man with Graves' ophthalmopathy.

The V call is TRBV6-6, the J call TRBJ2-5; D is possibly TRBD1 (6 bases). The V and J ends lost 6 bases and 2 bases respectively, with 13 bases between them. Germline lookup yields CDR1 MNHNY and CDR2 SVGAGI (reference sequence). The CDR3 is 14 amino acids. The CDR3 DNA is TGTGCCAGCAGGACCGGGACACAACAAGAGACCCAGTACTTC. This sequence encodes CASRTGTQQETQYF.

This clonotype showed up just a few times. The V and J genes are TRBV13 and TRBJ2-7, with D tentatively TRBD2 (6 bases). Between the trimmed V and J ends, which lost 2 bases and 4 bases, there was a span of 15 bases. The germline V gene encodes CDR1 PRHDT and CDR2 FYEKMQ (reference sequence). This CDR3 has 15 residues. The CDR3 reads CASSLTGGKGYEQYF. CDR3 sequence (DNA): TGTGCCAGCAGCTTAACAGGCGGGAAGGGGTACGAGCAGTACTTC.

V and J are TRBV20-1 and TRBJ1-2; TRBD1 is a possible D gene (6 bases). Germline-derived CDR1 and CDR2 are DFQATT and SNEGSKA (reference sequence). This CDR3 contains 14 residues. Trimming cost V 3 bases and J 5 bases, with 16 bases left between them. This CDR3 is CSASRQGRGYGYTF. The CDR3, as DNA: TGCAGTGCTAGCCGGCAGGGAAGGGGGTATGGCTACACCTTC.

V usage is TRBV20-1 and J usage is TRBJ2-6; TRBD1 matches 8 bases. The CDR3 sequence is 16 residues long. V dropped 2 bases and J dropped 4; count of bases not matched to a gene: 7. The V gene's germline CDR1 is DFQATT and CDR2 SNEGSKA (reference sequence). The CDR3 region has the DNA TGCAGTGCTAGATCGGGACAGGCCGCCGGGGCCAACGTCCTGACTTTC. Translated, it gives CSARSGQAAGANVLTF.

This clonotype showed up many times. The rearrangement joins TRBV7-9 to TRBJ1-1; perhaps TRBD1 as D (6 bases). Trimming pared 4 bases from V and 0 bases from J, leaving 9 bases between. The CDR3 sequence is 14 residues long. Germline V CDR1 and CDR2: SEHNR, FQNEAQ (reference sequence). This CDR3 reads CASSSRTVNTEAFF. The DNA for the CDR3 is TGTGCCAGCAGCTCTCGGACAGTGAACACTGAAGCTTTCTTT.

This clonotype was found a few times. V is TRBV7-9 and J is TRBJ2-5, with D tentatively TRBD1 (5 bases). CDR1 and CDR2 (germline): SEHNR, FQNEAQ (reference sequence). The CDR3 has 15 residues. Trimming cost V 3 bases and J 1 base, with 12 bases left between them. The DNA of the CDR3 is TGTGCCAGCAGCTTCGGAACAGGATTCCAAGAGACCCAGTACTTC. Translating gives CASSFGTGFQETQYF.

This clonotype was detected only a few times. The chain recombines TRBV5-1 with TRBJ1-2, with D perhaps TRBD1 (5 bases). V was pared by 8 bases and J by 3 bases, with 14 bases between. The CDR3 covers 13 residues. Germline CDR1 is SGHRS and CDR2 is YFSETQ. The CDR3 nucleotides are TGCGCCAGTGCCCTCGTAGGGGACTATGGCTACACCTTC. As protein: CASALVGDYGYTF.

This clonotype was seen more than once but under ten times. The chain couples TRBV19 to TRBJ2-5, with D perhaps given as TRBD1 or TRBD2 (6 bases each). The germline V gene has CDR1 LNHDA and CDR2 SQIVND (reference sequence). This CDR3 has 14 residues. V was pared by 6 bases and J by 5 bases, with 16 bases between. This chain's CDR3 is CASSTPGGVETQYF. CDR3 bases: TGTGCCAGTAGCACTCCCGGGGGCGTGGAGACCCAGTACTTC.

V is TRBV12-3 or TRBV12-4 and J is TRBJ1-4; D remains unclear. Trimming took off 6 bases at V and 5 bases at J, with 16 bases between the two ends. The CDR3 consists of 15 residues. As DNA, the CDR3 is TGTGCCAGCAGGGATCCCGGGATGAAGAATGAAAAACTGTTTTTT. Amino acid sequence: CASRDPGMKNEKLFF.

In the case of this clonotype: A read error may explain this, as a much larger clone is one base away. The chain combines TRBV7-2 with TRBJ1-2; a possible D gene is TRBD1 (6 bases). V lost 2 bases and J lost 6, with 13 bases in between. The germline V gene encodes CDR1 SGHTA and CDR2 FQGNSA. This CDR3 contains 14 residues. CDR3 DNA sequence: TGTGCCAGCAGCTTATCACGGGGGGCGCATGGCTACACCTTC. It specifies CASSLSRGAHGYTF.

This clonotype turned up a few times. This chain joins TRBV20-1 and TRBJ2-7; D remains ambiguous. Germline V gene lookup returns CDR1 DFQATT and CDR2 SNEGSKA (reference sequence). The CDR3 runs to 11 residues. The V end was cut by 4 bases, the J end by 6 bases, with 10 bases between. This CDR3 reads CSANRLGEQYF. The CDR3, as DNA: TGCAGTGCTAACCGACTGGGCGAGCAGTACTTC.

The gene calls are TRBV24-1 and TRBJ1-5, with D unresolved. Germline-derived CDR1 and CDR2 are KGHDR and SFDVKD. This CDR3 is 16 amino acids long. Trimming shortened V by 5 bases and J by 5 bases, and 18 bases separated the two germline ends. The CDR3 loop is CATSGLTETGDQPQHF. The CDR3 nucleotides are TGTGCCACCAGTGGCTTGACGGAAACCGGGGATCAGCCCCAGCATTTT.

This clonotype was seen only a few times. The chain is built from TRBV28 and TRBJ2-7, with D tentatively TRBD2 (5 bases). Germline-derived CDR1 and CDR2 are MDHEN and SYDVKM. The ends were cut back, 7 bases at V and 6 bases at J, with 16 bases in the middle. The CDR3 length is 13 residues. DNA of the CDR3: TGTGCCAGCACTATCGGGGTCTCTGGCGAGCAGTACTTC. Its translation: CASTIGVSGEQYF.

The chain has TRBV10-3 and TRBJ1-1, with D possibly being TRBD1 (5 bases). The V end lost 6 bases, the J end lost 4 bases, and 9 bases lay between the germline ends. Germline values: CDR1 ENHRY, CDR2 SYGVKD. The length of the CDR3 is 12 residues. The chain's CDR3 is CAISSTVTEAFF. Written as DNA, the CDR3 is TGTGCCATCAGCTCGACAGTCACTGAAGCTTTCTTT.

The V and J genes are TRBV9 and TRBJ1-6; D gene unclear. The CDR3 sequence is 15 residues long. Germline V gene lookup returns CDR1 SGDLS and CDR2 YYNGEE. V lost 4 bases and J lost 7, with 15 bases in between. Here the CDR3 DNA reads TGTGCCAGCAGCCAAGATAGCGACGGAAATTCACCCCTCCACTTT. Amino acids: CASSQDSDGNSPLHF.

This clonotype was recorded many times. This chain uses TRBV20-1 with TRBJ1-1; no reliable D call. The ends were cut back, 3 bases at V and 0 bases at J, with 14 bases in the middle. CDR1 is DFQATT, CDR2 SNEGSKA, per germline (reference sequence). The length of the CDR3 is 15 residues. The CDR3 nucleotides read TGCAGTGCTAGGGTCTTGAGAAACTTGAACACTGAAGCTTTCTTT. This gives the protein CSARVLRNLNTEAFF.

This CDR3 reads CASRDLNYGYTF. CDR3 nucleotide sequence: TGTGCCAGCCGGGATTTAAACTATGGCTACACCTTC. The chain couples TRBV7-2 to TRBJ1-2; D is uncertain. The CDR3 loop spans 12 amino acids. The V end was cut by 8 bases, the J end by 2 bases, with 9 bases between. Germline V lookup: CDR1 SGHTA, CDR2 FQGNSA.

This sequence joins TRBV20-1 and TRBJ1-2; TRBD1 aligns across 7 bases. Unmatched junction bases numbered 4, after V lost 1 base and J lost 8 bases. The CDR3 covers 12 residues. Germline loops: CDR1 DFQATT, CDR2 SNEGSKA (reference sequence). CDR3 nucleotides: TGCAGTGCTAGAGTTTGGGGACAGGGCTACACCTTC. This encodes CSARVWGQGYTF.

The CDR3 here is CATSETGTGDGDGYTF. For the CDR3, the DNA is TGTGCCACCAGTGAAACCGGGACAGGGGATGGTGATGGCTACACCTTC. The chain has TRBV24-1 and TRBJ1-2; 10 nucleotides align to TRBD1. CDR3 size: 16 residues. Germline assignment: CDR1 KGHDR and CDR2 SFDVKD. J lost 6 bases, V lost 4 bases, and 10 bases had no gene match.

This clonotype was counted a few times. The J gene is TRBJ2-5, the V gene TRBV7-9; D unclear. CDR3 size: 9 residues. V lost 0 bases and J 10 bases, leaving 0 bases between the germline ends. Germline V CDR1 and CDR2: SEHNR, FQNEAQ (reference sequence). CDR3 region: CASSLAQYF. CDR3 DNA sequence: TGTGCCAGCAGCTTAGCCCAGTACTTC.

The V call is TRBV20-1, the J call TRBJ2-7; TRBD2 agrees at 7 bases. The V and J ends lost 3 bases and 2 bases, in that order; junction bases with no gene match: 7. The CDR3 is made up of 14 amino acids. Looked up from germline, CDR1 is DFQATT and CDR2 is SNEGSKA (reference sequence). In nucleotides, the CDR3 is TGCAGTGCTAGGATGGGGGGGGGTACCTACGAGCAGTACTTC. As protein: CSARMGGGTYEQYF.

This clonotype was observed a single time. The genes are TRBV15 and TRBJ1-2, with 11 bases aligning to TRBD1. V lost 3 bases and J lost 8; bases outside the gene matches: 5. The germline V gene encodes CDR1 LNHNV and CDR2 YYDKDF (reference sequence). CDR3 size: 14 residues. Written as DNA, the CDR3 is TGTGCCACCAGCAGGGTGGACAGGGGGCGAGGCTACACCTTC. Translated: CATSRVDRGRGYTF.

This clonotype showed up just a few times. The chain joins TRBV20-1 to TRBJ2-7, with TRBD2 as a possible D gene (6 bases). The CDR3 is 14 amino acids. V lost 6 bases to trimming and J lost 5 bases, with 20 bases between them. Germline CDR1 reads DFQATT; CDR2 reads SNEGSKA (reference sequence). The CDR3 is CSAARRGGADEQYF. The CDR3 region has the DNA TGCAGTGCCGCCCGGAGGGGCGGGGCTGACGAGCAGTACTTC.

This chain links TRBV11-1 with TRBJ2-7, with D possibly TRBD1 on 6 matching bases. Germline V gene data show CDR1 as SGHAT and CDR2 as FQDESV (reference sequence). The V and J ends lost 5 bases and 3 bases respectively, with 14 bases between them. The length of the CDR3 is 14 residues. CDR3 in DNA: TGTGCCAGCAGCCCTACAGGGTTTTACTACGAGCAGTACTTC. It specifies CASSPTGFYYEQYF.

This clonotype appeared a single time. The chain couples TRBV7-2 to TRBJ2-5; D is ambiguous. Germline V gene sequence: CDR1 SGHTA, CDR2 FQGNSA. CDR3 size: 13 residues. V dropped 6 bases and J dropped 7 bases, with 15 bases sitting between them. CDR3 region: CASSYDVWGTQYF. The CDR3 bases are TGTGCCAGCAGTTACGACGTATGGGGGACCCAGTACTTC.

The chain links TRBV9 to TRBJ2-7; tentatively, D is TRBD1 (5 bases). Germline assignment: CDR1 SGDLS and CDR2 YYNGEE. V lost 5 bases, J lost 4 bases, and 16 bases lay in between. This CDR3 contains 14 residues. The DNA of the CDR3 is TGTGCCAGCAGTACCATGACAGCTGTGTACGAGCAGTACTTC. Amino acid sequence: CASSTMTAVYEQYF. Together with reference TRBV9 and TRBJ2-7, the CDR3 gives the full variable domain: DSGVTQTPKHLITATGQRVTLRCSPRSGDLSVYWYQQSLDQGLQFLIQYYNGEERAKGNILERFSAQQFPDLHSELNLSSLELGDSALYFCASSTMTAVYEQYFGPGTRLTVT.

This clonotype was picked up many times. This sequence joins TRBV29-1 and TRBJ2-5; 11 positions agree with TRBD2. Germline V lookup: CDR1 SQVTM, CDR2 ANQGSEA. J was trimmed by 4 bases and V by 5 bases; bases with no gene match: 3. The CDR3 is made up of 13 amino acids. CDR3 nucleotides: TGCAGCGTTTTAGCGGGGGGGCCAGAGACCCAGTACTTC. It specifies CSVLAGGPETQYF.

This clonotype has only a few counts. This may come from a read error, since a much larger clone is one base off. The chain uses TRBV7-9 and TRBJ1-1; the D is unclear. This CDR3 has 11 residues. In germline, CDR1 is SEHNR, CDR2 FQNEAQ (reference sequence). CDR3 DNA sequence: TGTACCACCAGGATGAACACTGAAGCTTTCTTT. It codes for CTTRMNTEAFF.

The chain has TRBV28 and TRBJ2-6; 8 bases map to TRBD1. After removal of 9 bases from V and 4 bases from J, the junction contained 8 bases not matched to a gene. The germline gives CDR1 MDHEN, CDR2 SYDVKM. This CDR3 has 15 residues. CDR3 protein: CASSGGAAGANVLTF. The CDR3 DNA sequence: TGTGCCAGTTCAGGGGGCGCGGCGGGGGCCAACGTCCTGACTTTC.

This clonotype showed up just a few times. This sequence joins TRBV19 and TRBJ1-5, with TRBD1 matching over 7 bases. Germline V lookup: CDR1 LNHDA, CDR2 SQIVND (reference sequence). The CDR3 has 14 residues. V shed 3 bases and J 4 bases; nucleotides not matched to a gene: 3. For the CDR3, the DNA is TGTGCCAGTAGTATTACAGGGGTGAATCAGCCCCAGCATTTT. Translating gives CASSITGVNQPQHF. The whole variable domain, filled in from reference TRBV19 and TRBJ1-5, reads DGGITQSPKYLFRKEGQNVTLSCEQNLNHDAMYWYRQDPGQGLRLIYYSQIVNDFQKGDIAEGYSVSREKKESFPLTVTSAQKNPTAFYLCASSITGVNQPQHFGDGTRLSIL.

To note about this clonotype: Germline and junction disagree at one end, which may indicate a read error. The rearrangement uses TRBV5-5 and TRBJ2-7, with 11 bases that match TRBD1. Germline CDR1 reads SGHKS; CDR2 reads YYEKEE (reference sequence). The CDR3 is made up of 16 amino acids. This CDR3 reads CAGSHRGQGAHDEQYF. CDR3 DNA sequence: TGTGCCGGCAGCCATAGAGGACAGGGGGCGCACGACGAGCAGTACTTC.

At least ten counts were recorded for this clonotype. J is TRBJ1-3 and V is TRBV7-9, with D uncertain. The CDR3 spans 14 residues. The germline gives CDR1 SEHNR, CDR2 FQNEAQ (reference sequence). Trimming pared 5 bases from V and 3 bases from J, leaving 11 bases between. The CDR3 coding sequence is TGTGCCAGCAGCCTTTCACTAGTTGGAAACACCATATATTTT. This translates into CASSLSLVGNTIYF.